The 20 T cell receptor beta chains given below trace back to one sample, sequenced in a study of Ad26.COV2.S vaccination and SARS-CoV-2 variants. Treatment meaning: over 15 received Ad26.COV2.S at low or high dose, single or two shots; a few received placebo; per-sample allocation not given. The samples date from day 63 after the first vaccine or placebo injection. The repertoire was sequenced with immunoSEQ multiplex PCR; TCRdb's copy has only in-frame clones and lacks some. The sample consists of about 410,000 clones, roughly 90% of them appearing once. Material: peripheral blood, obtained in a trial of Ad26.COV2.S vaccine versus placebo. These receptors were taken from a person aged 18-60 years who received the Ad26.COV2.S COVID-19 vaccine or a placebo.

CDR3 residues: CASSEERTGADTQYF. The CDR3 coding sequence is TGTGCCAGCAGCGAGGAGCGGACAGGCGCAGATACGCAGTATTTT. V gene TRBV16 combines with J gene TRBJ2-3, with 7 bases matching TRBD1. With V trimmed by 5 bases and J by 4 bases, 9 bases remained unmatched. CDR1 is KGHSY and CDR2 is FQNENV in the germline V gene. The CDR3 extends over 15 amino acids.

The chain has TRBV6-4 and TRBJ2-1, with TRBD2 matching 12 bases. This CDR3 has 17 residues. The V segment lost 2 bases and the J segment 7 bases; nucleotides outside the gene matches: 9. Looked up from germline, CDR1 is MRHNA and CDR2 is SNTAGT. CDR3 nucleotides: TGTGCCAGCAGTGACGGAAAAACTAGCGGGAGGCATAATGAGCAGTTCTTC. This codes for CASSDGKTSGRHNEQFF.

V gene TRBV7-2 combines with J gene TRBJ2-7, with 9 bases matching TRBD2. The CDR3 is made up of 14 amino acids. Germline CDR1 reads SGHTA; CDR2 reads FQGNSA. The ends lost 3 bases at V and 6 bases at J; junction bases unmatched: 6. CDR3 sequence reads: CASSFSGSWREQYF. CDR3 bases: TGTGCCAGCAGCTTTAGCGGGAGCTGGCGCGAGCAGTACTTC.

The genes are TRBV19 and TRBJ2-3; 8 nucleotides align to TRBD1. Trimming at V came to 6 bases and at J to 0 bases, leaving 5 bases not matched to a gene. The CDR3 covers 15 residues. CDR1 and CDR2 (germline): LNHDA, SQIVND (reference sequence). CDR3: CASSPRQGSTDTQYF. CDR3 bases: TGTGCCAGTAGCCCCAGACAGGGGAGCACAGATACGCAGTATTTT.

V usage is TRBV7-6 and J usage is TRBJ2-1, with D hard to call. V was pared by 0 bases and J by 5 bases, with 2 bases between. Germline CDR1 and CDR2: SGHVS and FNYEAQ. CDR3 length: 12 residues. CDR3 in DNA: TGTGCCAGCAGCTTAGCGAACAATGAGCAGTTCTTC. It yields the protein CASSLANNEQFF.

This clone was seen a handful of times. The CDR3 region is CASSQPPGGTMTPLHF. DNA of the CDR3: TGTGCCAGCAGCCAGCCCCCGGGGGGTACAATGACACCCCTCCACTTT. V usage is TRBV3-1 (or the pseudogene TRBV3-2) and J usage is TRBJ1-6; D perhaps matches TRBD1 (5 bases). The V and J ends lost 3 bases and 11 bases respectively, with 20 bases between them. Per the germline V gene, CDR1 is LGHDT and CDR2 is YNNKEL (reference sequence). The CDR3 has 16 residues.

This clone was seen more than once but under ten times. The chain couples TRBV28 to TRBJ1-2, with no clear D. V was clipped by 5 bases and J by 4 bases, with 20 bases between them. The germline V gene encodes CDR1 MDHEN and CDR2 SYDVKM. This CDR3 region has 16 residues. Here the CDR3 reads CASSLRLKIQSYGYTF. CDR3 DNA sequence: TGTGCCAGCAGTCTCCGCCTTAAGATACAGAGCTATGGCTACACCTTC.

V usage is TRBV5-1 and J usage is TRBJ1-5, with 7 bases identical to TRBD1. The CDR3 totals 16 residues. The V gene's germline CDR1 is SGHRS and CDR2 YFSETQ. Losses at the gene ends were 3 bases for V and 0 bases for J; bases not matched to a gene: 6. The chain's CDR3 is CASSWKDRTSNQPQHF. CDR3 sequence (DNA): TGCGCCAGCAGCTGGAAGGACAGGACTAGCAATCAGCCCCAGCATTTT.

The chain is built from TRBV5-4 and TRBJ2-1, with D perhaps TRBD1 (5 bases). The V gene's germline CDR1 is SGHNT and CDR2 YYREEE (reference sequence). Trimming removed 0 bases at V and 4 bases at J, with 8 bases between. This CDR3 has 14 amino acids. The CDR3 sequence: CASSLGGGYNEQFF. CDR3 DNA: TGTGCCAGCAGCTTGGGGGGCGGATACAATGAGCAGTTCTTC.

The V and J genes are TRBV6-5 and TRBJ2-1; D gene unclear. Germline V lookup: CDR1 MNHEY, CDR2 SVGAGI. This CDR3 is 16 amino acids long. Trimming left V 2 bases short and J 7 bases short, with 18 bases between. The CDR3 sequence is CASSYQASPPRNEQFF. CDR3 coding DNA: TGTGCCAGCAGTTACCAAGCATCCCCCCCAAGAAATGAGCAGTTCTTC.

This chain joins TRBV5-8 and TRBJ2-2, with D possibly TRBD2 on 5 matching bases. Germline V gives CDR1 SGHTS, CDR2 YDEGEE. With 0 bases removed from V and 9 bases from J, the gap between germline ends came to 18 bases. This CDR3 comprises 16 residues. The CDR3 protein is CASSLEPADRVRELFF. The CDR3 nucleotides are TGTGCCAGCAGCTTGGAGCCAGCGGATCGGGTTAGGGAGCTGTTTTTT.

The chain recombines TRBV5-1 with TRBJ2-7; 10 bases map to TRBD2. Germline V gives CDR1 SGHRS, CDR2 YFSETQ. The CDR3 consists of 14 residues. Losses at the gene ends were 0 bases for V and 4 bases for J; bases not matched to a gene: 1. DNA for the CDR3: TGCGCCAGCAGCTTGGAGCGGGAGGGTTACGAGCAGTACTTC. Translation: CASSLEREGYEQYF.

This chain joins TRBV2 and TRBJ2-2, with 9 bases identical to TRBD2. The CDR3 extends over 14 amino acids. CDR1 and CDR2 (germline): SNHLY, FYNNEI. The V segment lost 5 bases and the J segment 6 bases; nucleotides outside the gene matches: 4. The CDR3 DNA is TGTGCCAGCAGTCCTAGCGGGACGCCCGGGGAGCTGTTTTTT. Its translation is CASSPSGTPGELFF.

The chain has TRBV27 and TRBJ1-2, with a possible D match to TRBD1 (5 bases). V lost 5 bases to trimming and J lost 5 bases, with 18 bases between them. The CDR3 consists of 15 residues. The germline V gene encodes CDR1 MNHEY and CDR2 SMNVEV (reference sequence). CDR3 sequence reads: CASSQRGRMLYGYTF. CDR3 nucleotides: TGTGCCAGCAGTCAGCGGGGACGGATGCTTTATGGCTACACCTTC.

This chain links TRBV7-6 with TRBJ2-3; the match to TRBD2 covers 8 bases. The CDR3 covers 15 residues. The germline gives CDR1 SGHVS, CDR2 FNYEAQ. V dropped 5 bases and J dropped 1; count of bases not matched to a gene: 5. This CDR3 reads CASSRGLGGTDTQYF. The CDR3 DNA reads TGTGCCAGCAGCCGGGGACTAGGGGGCACAGATACGCAGTATTTT.

V usage is TRBV9 and J usage is TRBJ2-5; 9 positions match TRBD2. CDR1 and CDR2 (germline): SGDLS, YYNGEE. V lost 3 bases, J lost 3 bases, and 0 bases stayed unmatched. The CDR3 extends over 13 amino acids. The CDR3 here is CASSASGKETQYF. CDR3 coding DNA: TGTGCCAGCAGCGCTAGCGGGAAAGAGACCCAGTACTTC.

V usage is TRBV9 and J usage is TRBJ1-1; D call uncertain. Germline V lookup: CDR1 SGDLS, CDR2 YYNGEE. V was trimmed by 2 bases and J by 4 bases, leaving 12 bases between them. The CDR3 is made up of 14 amino acids. CDR3 protein: CASSVDPTSTEAFF. CDR3 nucleotides: TGTGCCAGCAGCGTTGACCCAACGAGCACTGAAGCTTTCTTT.

This chain joins TRBV30 and TRBJ2-2; 9 nucleotides agree with TRBD2. V lost 0 bases, J lost 6 bases, and 8 bases stayed unmatched. The CDR3 has 16 residues. Germline lookup yields CDR1 GTSNPN and CDR2 SVGIG (reference sequence). CDR3 sequence reads: CAWSVGTSNRAGELFF. CDR3 nucleotide sequence: TGTGCCTGGAGTGTGGGGACTAGCAATCGGGCCGGGGAGCTGTTTTTT.

The chain has TRBV28 and TRBJ2-4; D may correspond to TRBD1 or TRBD2 (6 bases each). CDR1 and CDR2 (germline): MDHEN, SYDVKM. Between the trimmed V and J ends, which lost 2 bases and 1 base, there was a span of 15 bases. CDR3 size: 17 residues. The chain's CDR3 is CASSLPLGGSAKNIQYF. The CDR3 DNA sequence: TGTGCCAGCAGTTTACCCCTGGGGGGCTCGGCCAAAAACATTCAGTACTTC.

V gene TRBV18 combines with J gene TRBJ1-1; D might be TRBD1 (6 bases). The CDR3 loop spans 17 amino acids. Deletions cut 6 bases from V and 5 bases from J, with 25 bases between. Germline assignment: CDR1 KGHSH and CDR2 LQKENI. In DNA form, the CDR3 reads TGTGCCAGCTCGAAAACAGGGCAACAGGGATTGGAAACTGAAGCTTTCTTT. Its translation: CASSKTGQQGLETEAFF. The complete variable domain, with remaining parts taken from reference TRBV18 and TRBJ1-1, reads NAGVMQNPRHLVRRRGQEARLRCSPMKGHSHVYWYRQLPEEGLKFMVYLQKENIIDESGMPKERFSAEFPKEGPSILRIQQVVRGDSAAYFCASSKTGQQGLETEAFFGQGTRLTVV.